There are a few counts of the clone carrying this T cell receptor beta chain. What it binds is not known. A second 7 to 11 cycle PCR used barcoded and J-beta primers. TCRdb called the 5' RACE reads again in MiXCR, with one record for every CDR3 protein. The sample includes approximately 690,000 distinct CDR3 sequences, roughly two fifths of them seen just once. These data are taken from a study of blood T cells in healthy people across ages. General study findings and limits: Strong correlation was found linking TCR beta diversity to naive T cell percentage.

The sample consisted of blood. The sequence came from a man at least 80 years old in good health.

In DNA form, the CDR3 reads TGTGCCAGCAGTTACTCTACAGGGACCGGGGAGCTGTTTTTT. Protein product: CASSYSTGTGELFF. The rearrangement joins TRBV6-2 or TRBV6-3 to TRBJ2-2, with D perhaps TRBD1 (6 bases). CDR3 length: 14 residues. The V gene's germline CDR1 is MNHEY and CDR2 SVGEGT. Trimming took 0 bases from V and 5 from J, leaving 7 bases between them.